This T cell receptor beta chain was identified during a study of blood T cell repertoires in COVID-19 (dated by TCRdb to about 2020). About the full investigation: Samples covering the acute and convalescent phases of COVID-19 were provided by collaborators in the United States, Italy and Spain. Where available, HLA class I and class II types were obtained from metadata supplied by the sample provider rather than from assay-based typing. The prospective study material was composed of cDNA or gDNA derived from T cells, B-cell-depleted T cells, or PBMCs. Samples were obtained from the ongoing ImmuneRACE study (first 160 participants) and from 1,254 subjects provided by 6 global collaborators. Subjects who had been exposed to COVID-19, were actively infected with it, or had recovered from it provided the deeply sampled blood TCRbeta repertoires that made up the dataset. Nearly every sample came with metadata listing a de-identified subject ID, COVID-19 status, age in years and sex. The repertoires were released in a freely available public database intended as a resource for research on the immune response to SARS-CoV-2.

Worth noting for this clone: This clone's antigen is unknown. No qualities accompany the bases; no much larger clone lies one base away.

TCRbeta CDR3 regions were amplified from genomic DNA by means of the immunoSEQ Assay, a bias-controlled multiplex PCR. The study's own analysis went as follows. The number of nucleated cells in each sample was estimated by amplification of reference gene primers within the assay. Sequence reads were collapsed and filtered to measure the absolute abundance of every unique TCRbeta CDR3 rearrangement. For each sample, productive Simpson clonality was calculated as the square root of Simpson's diversity index over productive rearrangements. TCRdb re-hosts the immuneACCESS table, in-frame sequences only. Its copies lack some clones; in the studies checked, an unresolved V gene accounts for under half of them, and the cause for the rest is not known. Clonal size and the V and J genes are those of that table, whereas D and trimming came from the DNA. This sample comprises some 80,000 clones, around four fifths of them detected only once. More than 9% of the sample is held by the ten biggest clonotypes.

The paper as a whole reports these results and caveats: How much clinical and demographic metadata was included differed by source and by participant, and the metadata was provided uncurated.

Reading from cysteine to phenylalanine, the CDR3 counts 16 amino acids. Left in the record is the CDR3 DNA by itself, 48 bases read in frame from the first base. V is pared back by 3 bases and J by 3 bases, with 15 bases lying between the germline termini. CDR1 and CDR2, per the germline V gene, are KGHSH and LQKENI. Each collaborating institution followed its own protocols to collect whole blood in K2EDTA tubes. For TCRbeta analysis, collaborators shipped samples in one of three forms: frozen whole blood, isolated PBMCs, or DNA extracted from either of those sample types. In this chain, TRBV18 is recombined with TRBJ1-5, and possibly TRBD1, on 5 matching bases. This clonotype was obtained from a human donor in a cohort sampled during active COVID-19. Source material: peripheral blood. The base sequence is TGTGCCAGCTCACCCCGGTCAGGGTTGGACAATCAGCCCCAGCATTTT. It specifies CASSPRSGLDNQPQHF.